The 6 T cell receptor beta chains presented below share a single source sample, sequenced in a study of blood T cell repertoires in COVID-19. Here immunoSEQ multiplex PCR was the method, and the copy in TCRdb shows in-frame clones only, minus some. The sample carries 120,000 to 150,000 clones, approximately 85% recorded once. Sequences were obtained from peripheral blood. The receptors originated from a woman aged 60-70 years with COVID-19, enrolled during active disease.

CDR3 nucleotide sequence: TGCAGCGTCGATGATCCCCCGGGACAGGGAGGGAAGGGGAACTATGGCTACACCTTC. Residues: CSVDDPPGQGGKGNYGYTF. The V call is TRBV29-1, the J call TRBJ1-2, with 9 positions matching TRBD1. Germline CDR1 reads SQVTM; CDR2 reads ANQGSEA. The CDR3 extends over 19 amino acids. Unmatched junction bases numbered 22, after V lost 6 bases and J lost 2 bases.

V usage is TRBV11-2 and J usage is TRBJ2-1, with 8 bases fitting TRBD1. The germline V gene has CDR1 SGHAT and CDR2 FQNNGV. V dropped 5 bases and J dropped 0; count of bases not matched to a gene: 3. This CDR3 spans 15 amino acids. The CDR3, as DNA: TGTGCCAGCAGCCCCGACAGGGGCTCCTACAATGAGCAGTTCTTC. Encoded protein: CASSPDRGSYNEQFF.

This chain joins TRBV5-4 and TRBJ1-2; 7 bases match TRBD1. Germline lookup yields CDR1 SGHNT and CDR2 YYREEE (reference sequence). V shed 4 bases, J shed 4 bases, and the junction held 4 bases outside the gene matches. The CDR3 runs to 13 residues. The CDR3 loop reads CASSPGQVYGYTF. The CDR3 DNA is TGTGCCAGCAGCCCTGGACAGGTCTATGGCTACACCTTC.

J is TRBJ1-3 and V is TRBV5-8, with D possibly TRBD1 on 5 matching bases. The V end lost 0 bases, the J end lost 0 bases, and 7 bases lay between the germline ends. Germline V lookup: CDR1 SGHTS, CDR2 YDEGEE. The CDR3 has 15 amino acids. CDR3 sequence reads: CASSLGTGSGNTIYF. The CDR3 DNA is TGTGCCAGCAGCTTGGGAACAGGCTCTGGAAACACCATATATTTT.

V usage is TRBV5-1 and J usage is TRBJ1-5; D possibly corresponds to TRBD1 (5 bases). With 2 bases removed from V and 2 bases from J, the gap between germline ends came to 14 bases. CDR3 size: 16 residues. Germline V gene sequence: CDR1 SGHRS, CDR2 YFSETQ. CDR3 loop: CASSLRGTFGNQPQHF. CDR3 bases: TGCGCCAGCAGCTTACGGGGGACTTTTGGCAATCAGCCCCAGCATTTT.

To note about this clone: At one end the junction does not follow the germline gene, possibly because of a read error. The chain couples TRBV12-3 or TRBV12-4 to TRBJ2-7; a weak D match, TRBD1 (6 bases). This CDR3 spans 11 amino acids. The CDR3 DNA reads TGTGCCAGCAGTTTGAGGGCAGGGGTCGAGTTC. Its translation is CASSLRAGVEF.